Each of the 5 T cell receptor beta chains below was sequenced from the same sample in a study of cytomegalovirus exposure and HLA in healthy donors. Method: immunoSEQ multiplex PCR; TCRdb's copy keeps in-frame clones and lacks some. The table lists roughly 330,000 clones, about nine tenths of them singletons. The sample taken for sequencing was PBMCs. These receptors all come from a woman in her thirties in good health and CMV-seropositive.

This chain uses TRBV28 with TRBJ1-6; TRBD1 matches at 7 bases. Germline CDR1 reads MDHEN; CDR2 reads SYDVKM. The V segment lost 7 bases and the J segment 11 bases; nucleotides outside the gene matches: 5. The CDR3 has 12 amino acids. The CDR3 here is CASTTQGTPLHF. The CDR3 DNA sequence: TGTGCCAGCACGACACAGGGGACACCCCTCCACTTT.

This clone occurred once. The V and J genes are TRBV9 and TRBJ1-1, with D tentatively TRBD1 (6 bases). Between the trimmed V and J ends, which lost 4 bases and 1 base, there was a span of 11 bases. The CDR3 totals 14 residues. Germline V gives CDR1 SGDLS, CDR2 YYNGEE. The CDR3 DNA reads TGTGCCAGCAGCTCCGGACAGCCGAACACTGAAGCTTTCTTT. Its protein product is CASSSGQPNTEAFF.

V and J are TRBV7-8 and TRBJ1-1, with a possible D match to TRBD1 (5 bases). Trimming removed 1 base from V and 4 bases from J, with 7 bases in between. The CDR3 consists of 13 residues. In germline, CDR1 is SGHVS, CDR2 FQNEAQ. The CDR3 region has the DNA TGTGCCAGCAGCTTAGGACAGCCCACTGAAGCTTTCTTT. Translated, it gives CASSLGQPTEAFF.

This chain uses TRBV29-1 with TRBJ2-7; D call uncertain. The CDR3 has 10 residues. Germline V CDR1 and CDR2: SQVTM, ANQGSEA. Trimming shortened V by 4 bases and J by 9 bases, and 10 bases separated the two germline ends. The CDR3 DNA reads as TGCAGCGTTGTAGCCGGGTTGCAGTACTTC. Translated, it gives CSVVAGLQYF.

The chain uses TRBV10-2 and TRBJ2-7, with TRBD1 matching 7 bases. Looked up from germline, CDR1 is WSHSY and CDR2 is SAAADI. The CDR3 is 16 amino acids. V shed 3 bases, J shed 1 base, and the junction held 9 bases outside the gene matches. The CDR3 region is CASSDEDRMMSYEQYF. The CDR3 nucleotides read TGCGCCAGCAGTGACGAGGACAGGATGATGTCCTACGAGCAGTACTTC.